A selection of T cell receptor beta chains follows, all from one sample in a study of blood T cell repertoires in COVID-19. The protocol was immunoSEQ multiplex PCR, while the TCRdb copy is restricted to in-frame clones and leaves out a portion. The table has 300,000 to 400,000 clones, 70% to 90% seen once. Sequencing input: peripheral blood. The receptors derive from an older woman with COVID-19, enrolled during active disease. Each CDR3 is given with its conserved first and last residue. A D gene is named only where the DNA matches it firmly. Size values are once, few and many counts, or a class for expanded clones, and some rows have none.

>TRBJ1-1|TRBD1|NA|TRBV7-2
CASSRNRGTEAFF
TGTGCCAGCAGCCGCAACAGGGGCACTGAAGCTTTCTTT
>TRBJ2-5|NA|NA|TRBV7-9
CASSLGAARETQYF
TGTGCCAGCAGCTTAGGAGCCGCGCGAGAGACCCAGTACTTC
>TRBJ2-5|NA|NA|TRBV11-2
CASSLDLRHPASETQYF
TGTGCCAGCAGCTTAGATTTACGACATCCGGCGTCAGAGACCCAGTACTTC
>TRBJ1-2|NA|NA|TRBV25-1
CASSDRDLTSGGGYTF
TGTGCCAGCAGTGACCGGGACTTAACCTCGGGGGGTGGCTACACCTTC
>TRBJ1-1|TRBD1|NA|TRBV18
CASSLSVPTGTHEAFF
TGTGCCAGCTCACTCTCCGTGCCGACAGGGACACATGAAGCTTTCTTT
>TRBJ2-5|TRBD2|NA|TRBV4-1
CASSQAGTSGQETQYF
TGCGCCAGCAGCCAAGCAGGGACTAGCGGGCAAGAGACCCAGTACTTC
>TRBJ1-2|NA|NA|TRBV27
CASSFKSINYGYTF
TGTGCCAGCAGTTTCAAATCTATTAACTATGGCTACACCTTC
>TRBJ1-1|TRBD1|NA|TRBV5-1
CASSFDRADTEAFF
TGCGCCAGCAGCTTCGACAGGGCTGACACTGAAGCTTTCTTT
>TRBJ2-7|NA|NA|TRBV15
CATSRGGGPSYEQYF
TGTGCCACCAGCAGAGGGGGGGGGCCATCCTACGAGCAGTACTTC
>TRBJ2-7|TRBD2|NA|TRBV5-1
CASSLDVGGISYEQYF
TGCGCCAGCAGCTTGGATGTGGGGGGGATCTCCTACGAGCAGTACTTC
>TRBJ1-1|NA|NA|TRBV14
CASSQAGEAEAFF
TGTGCCAGCAGCCAAGCAGGGGAAGCTGAAGCTTTCTTT
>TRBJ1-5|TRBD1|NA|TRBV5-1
CASSFTGELGQPQHF
TGCGCCAGCAGCTTTACAGGGGAATTGGGTCAGCCCCAGCATTTT
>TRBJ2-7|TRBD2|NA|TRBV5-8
CASSTTERGNEQYF
TGTGCCAGCAGCACTACGGAGCGGGGGAACGAGCAGTACTTC
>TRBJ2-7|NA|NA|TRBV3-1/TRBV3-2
CASRDTRTYEQYF
TGTGCCAGCAGGGACACCCGAACCTACGAGCAGTACTTC
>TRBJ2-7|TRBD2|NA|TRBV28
CASSPGLGYEQYF
TGTGCCAGCAGTCCAGGACTAGGCTACGAGCAGTACTTC
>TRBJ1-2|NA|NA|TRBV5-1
CASRGGPNYGYTF
TGCGCCAGCAGAGGAGGCCCTAACTATGGCTACACCTTC
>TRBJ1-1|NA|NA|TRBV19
CASSRGDTEAFF
TGTGCCAGTAGTCGGGGGGACACTGAAGCTTTCTTT
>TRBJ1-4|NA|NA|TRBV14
CASSLSQGSTNEKLFF
TGTGCCAGCAGCCTAAGCCAGGGCTCAACTAATGAAAAACTGTTTTTT
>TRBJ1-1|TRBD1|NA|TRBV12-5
CASGPVDRDATEAFF
TGTGCTAGTGGTCCTGTCGACAGGGATGCCACTGAAGCTTTCTTT
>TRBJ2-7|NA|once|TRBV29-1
CSVRTGLSSYEQYF
TGCAGTGTCCGGACGGGATTAAGCTCCTACGAGCAGTACTTC
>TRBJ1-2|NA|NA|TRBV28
CASCPGGSYGYTF
TGTGCCAGCTGCCCTGGGGGGTCCTATGGCTACACCTTC
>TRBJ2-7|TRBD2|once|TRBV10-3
CAISELAGGVEQYF
TGTGCCATCAGTGAACTAGCGGGGGGAGTCGAGCAGTACTTC
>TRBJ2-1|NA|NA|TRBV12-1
CASSSQGGNEQFF
TGTGCCAGCAGCTCCCAGGGTGGGAATGAGCAGTTCTTC
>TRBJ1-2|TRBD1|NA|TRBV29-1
CSVGGGYGYTF
TGCAGCGTAGGGGGCGGGTATGGCTACACCTTC
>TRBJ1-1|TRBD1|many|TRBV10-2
CASSESTGGTEAFF
TGCGCCAGCAGTGAGTCCACAGGGGGCACTGAAGCTTTCTTT
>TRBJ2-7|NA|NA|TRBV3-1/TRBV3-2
CASSARQDFSYEQYF
TGTGCCAGCAGCGCCCGACAGGACTTCTCCTACGAGCAGTACTTC
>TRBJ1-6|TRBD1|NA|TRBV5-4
CASTQEQGARNSPLHF
TGTGCCAGCACCCAGGAGCAGGGGGCGAGAAATTCACCCCTCCACTTT
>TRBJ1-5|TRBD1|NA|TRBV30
CAWSPIDRGQPQHF
TGTGCCTGGAGTCCCATCGACAGGGGTCAGCCCCAGCATTTT
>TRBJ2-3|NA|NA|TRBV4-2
CASSPRTRGTDTQYF
TGTGCCAGCAGCCCGCGAACTCGGGGCACAGATACGCAGTATTTT
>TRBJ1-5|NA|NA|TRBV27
CASSWSGRVQPQHF
TGTGCCAGCAGCTGGAGCGGGCGGGTTCAGCCCCAGCATTTT
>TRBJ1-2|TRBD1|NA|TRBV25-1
CASSVGQGTYGYTF
TGTGCCAGCAGTGTCGGACAGGGGACCTATGGCTACACCTTC
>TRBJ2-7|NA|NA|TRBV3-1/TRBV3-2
CASSQGEARRYF
TGTGCCAGCAGCCAAGGGGAGGCCAGGCGGTACTTC
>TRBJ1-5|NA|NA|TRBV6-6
CASSPYRDQPQHF
TGTGCCAGCAGTCCATACAGAGATCAGCCCCAGCATTTT
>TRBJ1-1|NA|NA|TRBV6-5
CATSQGLDTEAFF
TGTGCCACTTCACAGGGTCTGGACACTGAAGCTTTCTTT
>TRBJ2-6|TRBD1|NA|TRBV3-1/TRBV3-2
CASSQADRGKSGANVLTF
TGTGCCAGCAGCCAGGCTGACAGGGGGAAGTCTGGGGCCAACGTCCTGACTTTC
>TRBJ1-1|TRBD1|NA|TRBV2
CASRVDRTNTEAFF
TGTGCCAGCAGGGTGGACAGGACGAACACTGAAGCTTTCTTT
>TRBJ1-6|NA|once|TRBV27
CASSLAYNNSPLHF
TGTGCCAGCAGTCTCGCCTATAATAATTCACCCCTCCACTTT
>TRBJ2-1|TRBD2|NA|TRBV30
CAWSLIAGDEQFF
TGTGCCTGGAGTCTGATAGCGGGAGATGAGCAGTTCTTC
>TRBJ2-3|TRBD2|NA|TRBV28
CASRLAGGNTQYF
TGTGCCAGCCGGCTAGCGGGGGGGAATACGCAGTATTTT
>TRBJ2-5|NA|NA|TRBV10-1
CASSGGGGEETQYF
TGCGCCAGCAGTGGTGGTGGAGGAGAAGAGACCCAGTACTTC
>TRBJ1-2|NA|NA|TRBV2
CASSEGVRGGYTF
TGTGCCAGCAGTGAAGGGGTCCGGGGTGGCTACACCTTC
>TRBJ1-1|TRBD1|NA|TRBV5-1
CASSLALYRGDTEAFF
TGCGCCAGCAGCTTGGCCTTGTACAGGGGGGACACTGAAGCTTTCTTT
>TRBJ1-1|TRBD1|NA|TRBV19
CARPQGQGMNTEAFF
TGTGCCAGACCCCAGGGACAGGGGATGAACACTGAAGCTTTCTTT
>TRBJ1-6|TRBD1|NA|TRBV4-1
CASSAQGQDNSPLHF
TGCGCCAGCAGCGCTCAGGGACAGGATAATTCACCCCTCCACTTT
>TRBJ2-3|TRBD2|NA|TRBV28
CASSFSGGGTDTQYF
TGTGCCAGCAGTTTTAGCGGGGGGGGCACAGATACGCAGTATTTT
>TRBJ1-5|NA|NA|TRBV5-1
CASSFLGDNQPQHF
TGCGCCAGCAGCTTTCTAGGGGACAATCAGCCCCAGCATTTT
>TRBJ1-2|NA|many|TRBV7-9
CASTGEDKESYGYTF
TGTGCCAGCACCGGAGAGGACAAGGAATCCTATGGCTACACCTTC
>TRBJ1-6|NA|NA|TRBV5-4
CASSSPREYNSPLHF
TGTGCCAGCAGCTCACCCAGGGAATATAATTCACCCCTCCACTTT
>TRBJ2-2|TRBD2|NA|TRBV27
CASSLKAGGWTGELFF
TGTGCCAGCAGTTTAAAAGCGGGGGGGTGGACCGGGGAGCTGTTTTTT
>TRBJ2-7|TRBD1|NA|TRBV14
CASSQAQGALSYEQYF
TGTGCCAGCAGCCAAGCACAGGGGGCACTTTCCTACGAGCAGTACTTC
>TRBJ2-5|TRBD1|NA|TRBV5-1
CASSKGTGYVETQYF
TGCGCCAGCAGCAAGGGGACAGGGTATGTTGAGACCCAGTACTTC
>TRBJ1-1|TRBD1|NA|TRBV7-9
CASSWAGGTEAFF
TGTGCCAGCAGCTGGGCAGGGGGCACTGAAGCTTTCTTT
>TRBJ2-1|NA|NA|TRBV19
CASSPSPGGVHNEQFF
TGTGCCAGTAGTCCCTCCCCGGGGGGCGTACACAATGAGCAGTTCTTC
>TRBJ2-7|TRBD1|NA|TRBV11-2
CASSYPGTGGAKQYF
TGTGCCAGCAGCTACCCCGGGACAGGGGGCGCGAAGCAGTACTTC
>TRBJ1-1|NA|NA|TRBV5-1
CASSLDVSREAEAFF
TGCGCCAGCAGCTTGGATGTCAGCCGGGAGGCTGAAGCTTTCTTT
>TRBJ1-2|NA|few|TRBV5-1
CASRKDSNYGYTF
TGCGCCAGCAGAAAGGACAGTAACTATGGCTACACCTTC
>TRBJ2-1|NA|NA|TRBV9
CASSASGVGGAHNEQFF
TGTGCCAGCAGCGCCTCCGGCGTAGGGGGGGCTCACAATGAGCAGTTCTTC
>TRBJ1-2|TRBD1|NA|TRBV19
CASSRGDRDGYTF
TGTGCCAGTAGCAGGGGGGACAGGGACGGCTACACCTTC